This TCR beta chain came from a study of shared clonotypes between healthy human individuals. The study's findings and limits: Of the naive CD4 clonotypes, roughly 5.2% were shared across a few donors. The sole specimen, blood, was sampled, and tissue repertoires likely differ.

About this clone itself: Its specificity is not known.

Repertoires were generated with immunoSEQ multiplex PCR, while TCRdb's copy carries only in-frame clones and drops some. The profile shows some 2.1 million clones, about 95% of them singletons. The CDR3 runs 16 residues. V lost 1 base to trimming and J lost 0 bases, with 10 bases between them. Germline values: CDR1 LGHNA, CDR2 YSLEER. CD45RO-negative, CCR7-positively selected cells formed the naive CD8 fraction, excluding terminally differentiated effector memory CD45RA+ cells. The donors were adults (healthy and HIV-negative) with no recent acute infections or vaccinations. Every contributor of samples was a Caucasian grown-up residing in Nashville, Tennessee.

J is TRBJ2-1 and V is TRBV4-3, with TRBD1 as a possible D gene (6 bases). The sequence was collected from a man aged 18 to 29 in good health. Sequencing input: naive CD8+ T cells sorted from blood. The CDR3 nucleotides read TGCGCCAGCAGCCAAGGATCAGGGGCCTCCTACAATGAGCAGTTCTTC. Translated, it gives CASSQGSGASYNEQFF.